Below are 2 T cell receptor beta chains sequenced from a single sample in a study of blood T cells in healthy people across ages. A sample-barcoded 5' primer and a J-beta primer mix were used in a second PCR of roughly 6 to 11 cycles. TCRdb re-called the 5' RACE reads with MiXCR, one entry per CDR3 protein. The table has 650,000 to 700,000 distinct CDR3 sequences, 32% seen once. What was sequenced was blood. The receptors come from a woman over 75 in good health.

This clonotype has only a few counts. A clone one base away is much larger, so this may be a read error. CDR3: CASSATGGGEQYF. The CDR3 DNA is TGTGCCAGCAGCGCCACAGGGGGTGGCGAGCAGTACTTC. This chain links TRBV7-2 with TRBJ2-4; 8 nucleotides line up with TRBD1. TRBJ2-7 matches the DNA end more closely, so the J call is doubtful. The CDR3 runs to 13 residues. Germline V gene sequence: CDR1 SGHTA, CDR2 FQGNSA.

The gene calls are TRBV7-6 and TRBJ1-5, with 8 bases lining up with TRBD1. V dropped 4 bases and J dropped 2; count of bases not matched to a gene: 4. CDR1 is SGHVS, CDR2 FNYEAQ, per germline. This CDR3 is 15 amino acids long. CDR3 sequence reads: CASSSQTGGNQPQHF. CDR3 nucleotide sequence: TGTGCCAGCAGCTCCCAGACAGGGGGCAATCAGCCCCAGCATTTT.